The rows below give T cell receptor beta chains drawn from one sample of a study of T-cell reconstitution after alpha-beta-depleted transplantation in children. Each CDR3 protein is one row after TCRdb ran MiXCR on the PCR reads. The repertoire holds over 150,000 distinct CDR3 sequences, over 8.5% seen once, with around 14% in the top ten. Material: PBMCs, obtained before TCRalphabeta/CD19-depleted stem cell transplant. Source of these receptors: a boy aged 2 to 10 with acute myeloid leukemia, due to receive a stem cell transplant. CDR3s include the opening cysteine and the closing phenylalanine or tryptophan. The D gene is left open where the match is weak. The size of a clone is reported for some rows only, either as once, few or many, or as a class for expanded clones.

j_call | v_call | d_call | clone_size | cdr3_nt | cdr3_aa
TRBJ2-2 | TRBV10-1 | TRBD2 | many | TGCGCCAGCAGTGATCTAGCGGGAGCGAACACCGGGGAGCTGTTTTTT | CASSDLAGANTGELFF
TRBJ1-1 | TRBV10-3 | TRBD1 | many | TGTGCCACCCTGGGACAGGGGAACACTGAAGCTTTCTTT | CATLGQGNTEAFF
TRBJ1-1 | TRBV11-2 | NA | many | TGTGCCAGCAGCTTTAGTTTCAGAGAGAACACTGAAGCTTTCTTT | CASSFSFRENTEAFF
TRBJ2-5 | TRBV5-1 | TRBD1 | many | TGCGCCAGCAGCTTGGAGACAGGGGGCGTCGAAGAGACCCAGTACTTC | CASSLETGGVEETQYF
TRBJ2-3 | TRBV2 | TRBD2 | many | TGTGCCAGCAGTGCTAGCGGGAGTACAGATACGCAGTATTTT | CASSASGSTDTQYF
TRBJ2-7 | TRBV5-1 | NA | many | TGCGCCAGCAGCTTGAGCAGGGCCTCCTACGAGCAGTACTTC | CASSLSRASYEQYF
TRBJ1-1 | TRBV5-1 | NA | many | TGCGCCAGCAGTTTTGACAGTGAAGCTTTCTTT | CASSFDSEAFF
TRBJ1-2 | TRBV28 | NA | many | TGTGCCAGCATGAGGAGGGCGCGTTATGGCTACACCTTC | CASMRRARYGYTF
TRBJ2-1 | TRBV7-9 | TRBD2 | NA | TGTGCCATCTTAGCGGGCTCCCTCTCCTACAATGAGCAGTTCTTC | CAILAGSLSYNEQFF
TRBJ2-7 | TRBV5-1 | NA | many | TGCGCCAGCAGCTTGGTGGGTGGTCTGGGCAACGAGCAGTACTTC | CASSLVGGLGNEQYF
TRBJ2-1 | TRBV24-1 | TRBD1 | many | TGTGCCACCAGTGATTCCGGGACAGGTCTCAATGAGCAGTTCTTC | CATSDSGTGLNEQFF
TRBJ1-1 | TRBV12-3/TRBV12-4 | NA | many | TGTGCCAGCAGCTTCTCAACAGGTTACACTGAAGCTTTCTTT | CASSFSTGYTEAFF
TRBJ2-1 | TRBV20-1 | NA | many | TGCAGTGCTAGATCGGACCCCCGTACTTCCAATGAGCAGTTCTTC | CSARSDPRTSNEQFF
TRBJ1-1 | TRBV30 | NA | NA | TGTGCCTGGAGTGTTGGGGGGAACACTGAAGCTTTCTTT | CAWSVGGNTEAFF
TRBJ1-2 | TRBV5-7 | TRBD1 | many | TGTGCCAGCAGCTCTGTTTCGGGACAGGACTATGGCTACACCTTC | CASSSVSGQDYGYTF
TRBJ1-1 | TRBV20-1 | NA | many | TGCAGTGCTGCTGAAGACTCCTACACTGAAGCTTTCTTT | CSAAEDSYTEAFF
TRBJ1-5 | TRBV4-2 | NA | NA | TGTGCCAGCGGCCAATACAGCAATCAGCCCCAGCATTTT | CASGQYSNQPQHF
TRBJ2-3 | TRBV7-3 | TRBD1 | many | TGTGCCAGCAGCTTAGACAGGGATAGCACAGATACGCAGTATTTT | CASSLDRDSTDTQYF
TRBJ2-1 | TRBV20-1 | TRBD2 | many | TGCAGTGCTAGGTCACGACTAGCGGCCGACAATGAGCAGTTCTTC | CSARSRLAADNEQFF
TRBJ1-2 | TRBV9 | NA | many | TGTGCCAGCAGCGGACGGGAGTATGGCTACACCTTC | CASSGREYGYTF
TRBJ2-7 | TRBV6-5 | NA | many | TGTGCCACCTCACAGGGAAACTACGAGCAGTACTTC | CATSQGNYEQYF
TRBJ2-1 | TRBV20-1 | NA | many | TGCAGTGCTAGAGAGAAAACCTACAATGAGCAGTTCTTC | CSAREKTYNEQFF
TRBJ2-7 | TRBV15 | NA | many | TGTGCCACCAGCAGAGTTGCGGATCTCTCCTACGAGCAGTACTTC | CATSRVADLSYEQYF
TRBJ2-1 | TRBV5-6 | TRBD1 | many | TGTGCCAGCAGCTTAACAGGGGGCCCCTACAATGAGCAGTTCTTC | CASSLTGGPYNEQFF
TRBJ1-6 | TRBV12-3/TRBV12-4 | NA | many | TGTGCCAGCAGTTTCCTACGCGGGACATCAGGATCACCCCTCCACTTT | CASSFLRGTSGSPLHF
TRBJ2-1 | TRBV7-3 | TRBD2 | NA | TGTGCCAGCAGCTTAACTGCTAGCGGGGACAATGAGCAGTTCTTC | CASSLTASGDNEQFF
TRBJ1-1 | TRBV5-1 | TRBD1 | many | TGCGCCAGCAGCAGCACAGGGGGGGGTGAAGCTTTCTTT | CASSSTGGGEAFF
TRBJ2-1 | TRBV5-5 | NA | many | TGTGCCAGCAGCCCCAGGAGGGACCTCAATGAGCAGTTCTTC | CASSPRRDLNEQFF
TRBJ1-5 | TRBV6-1 | NA | NA | TGTGCCAGCAGCCCTGACAGTAGCAATCAGCCCCAGCATTTT | CASSPDSSNQPQHF
TRBJ1-1 | TRBV9 | NA | many | TGTGCCAGCAGCTCGGCCTTGAACACTGAAGCTTTCTTT | CASSSALNTEAFF
TRBJ2-7 | TRBV7-9 | NA | NA | TGTGCCAGCAGCGGCGGGACCTACGAGCAGTACTTC | CASSGGTYEQYF
TRBJ1-4 | TRBV7-8 | TRBD1 | many | TGTGCCAGCAGCTCGACAGGGGGCTCGGGAGAAAAACTGTTTTTT | CASSSTGGSGEKLFF
TRBJ2-3 | TRBV24-1 | NA | many | TGTGCCACCAGTGATTATCGAGATACGCAGTATTTT | CATSDYRDTQYF
TRBJ2-5 | TRBV7-3 | NA | many | TGTGCCAGCAGCCTAAGCGGAGGGGGAGGAGAGACCCAGTACTTC | CASSLSGGGGETQYF
TRBJ1-5 | TRBV2 | NA | NA | TGTGCCATCTGCCCCATAGGACAGAGGAATCAGCCCCAGCATTTT | CAICPIGQRNQPQHF
TRBJ2-4 | TRBV5-1 | TRBD2 | many | TGCGCCAGCAGCTTGGCCTCCCTGGCTAGCGGGAGTAAGGTGTCCAAAAACATTCAGTACTTC | CASSLASLASGSKVSKNIQYF
TRBJ2-7 | TRBV28 | TRBD1 | many | TGTGCCAGCAGTTTTCCGGGACAGGCCTACGAGCAGTACTTC | CASSFPGQAYEQYF
TRBJ2-5 | TRBV29-1 | NA | many | TGCAGCACCCGGGGGGCAGAGACCCAGTACTTC | CSTRGAETQYF
TRBJ1-1 | TRBV5-1 | TRBD1 | many | TGCGCCAGCAGCTCTACCGGGACAGGCTACACTGAAGCTTTCTTT | CASSSTGTGYTEAFF
TRBJ1-2 | TRBV3-1 | TRBD1 | NA | TGTGCCAGCAGCCCAAGACACAGGGGCGACGGCTACACCTTC | CASSPRHRGDGYTF
TRBJ2-1 | TRBV2 | NA | many | TGTGCCAGCAGTCCTATTCACCGAGGGTACAATGAGCAGTTCTTC | CASSPIHRGYNEQFF
TRBJ2-1 | TRBV7-9 | NA | many | TGTGCCAGCAGCGGGCGAACAGGGATCTCTTGGAATGAGCAGTTCTTC | CASSGRTGISWNEQFF
TRBJ1-6 | TRBV5-1 | NA | NA | TGCGCCAGCAGCTTGGATGGGACACCATCCTCCTATAATTCACCCCTCCACTTT | CASSLDGTPSSYNSPLHF
TRBJ1-1 | TRBV3-1 | NA | many | TGTGCCAGCAGCCCCCTTATTGGACAGATGAACACTGAAGCTTTCTTT | CASSPLIGQMNTEAFF
TRBJ2-2 | TRBV5-1 | NA | NA | TGCGCCAGCAGCCGGATGGTTCAGGGAGGATCGAACACCGGGGAGCTGTTTTTT | CASSRMVQGGSNTGELFF
TRBJ2-3 | TRBV3-1 | NA | NA | TGTGCCAGCAGCCAAGTGGGTAGTACCACAGATACGCAGTATTTT | CASSQVGSTTDTQYF
TRBJ1-1 | TRBV27 | TRBD1 | many | TGTGCCAGCAGTCTGACAGGGCTGGGCACTGAAGCTTTCTTT | CASSLTGLGTEAFF
TRBJ1-2 | TRBV2 | NA | many | TGTGCCAGCAGTGACCAGGCATCAAATGGCTACACCTTC | CASSDQASNGYTF
TRBJ2-3 | TRBV6-1 | NA | many | TGTGCCAGCAGTCCCCCGGACGAGACAGATACGCAGTATTTT | CASSPPDETDTQYF
TRBJ2-5 | TRBV5-1 | NA | many | TGCGCCAGCAGCTCGGAGAGGGCAGAGACCCAGTACTTC | CASSSERAETQYF
TRBJ2-2 | TRBV20-1 | NA | many | TGCAGTGCTAGAATACCCCTTACCGGGGAGCTGTTTTTT | CSARIPLTGELFF
TRBJ2-3 | TRBV27 | NA | many | TGTGCCAGCAGTTTAGCCCCTTCTGCGATGGATACGCAGTATTTT | CASSLAPSAMDTQYF
TRBJ1-5 | TRBV2 | NA | many | TGTGCCAGCGGTGATGGGTTCGGTCAGCCCCAGCATTTT | CASGDGFGQPQHF
TRBJ2-1 | TRBV5-1 | TRBD2 | many | TGCGCCAGCAGCGTACGACTAGCGGGGGGGACCTACAATGAGCAGTTCTTC | CASSVRLAGGTYNEQFF
TRBJ1-2 | TRBV10-2 | NA | many | TGCGCCAGCAGTGGCCCCATAGAGACGGGTTCCACCTTC | CASSGPIETGSTF
TRBJ1-2 | TRBV16 | NA | many | TGTGCCAGCAGCCCCGACGGGGGAATCTATGGCTACACCTTC | CASSPDGGIYGYTF
TRBJ1-1 | TRBV12-5 | NA | many | TGTGCTAGTGGTTTGTTCCTTCGGGGCACTGAAGCTTTCTTT | CASGLFLRGTEAFF
TRBJ2-7 | TRBV28 | TRBD1 | many | TGTGCCAGCAGTTTAGTGGCAGGGGGCTTCGACGAGCAGTACTTC | CASSLVAGGFDEQYF
TRBJ2-7 | TRBV5-1 | NA | many | TGCGCCAGCAGCCCCTTTGTAGCGCAAAGGGAGGCTTACGAGCAGTACTTC | CASSPFVAQREAYEQYF